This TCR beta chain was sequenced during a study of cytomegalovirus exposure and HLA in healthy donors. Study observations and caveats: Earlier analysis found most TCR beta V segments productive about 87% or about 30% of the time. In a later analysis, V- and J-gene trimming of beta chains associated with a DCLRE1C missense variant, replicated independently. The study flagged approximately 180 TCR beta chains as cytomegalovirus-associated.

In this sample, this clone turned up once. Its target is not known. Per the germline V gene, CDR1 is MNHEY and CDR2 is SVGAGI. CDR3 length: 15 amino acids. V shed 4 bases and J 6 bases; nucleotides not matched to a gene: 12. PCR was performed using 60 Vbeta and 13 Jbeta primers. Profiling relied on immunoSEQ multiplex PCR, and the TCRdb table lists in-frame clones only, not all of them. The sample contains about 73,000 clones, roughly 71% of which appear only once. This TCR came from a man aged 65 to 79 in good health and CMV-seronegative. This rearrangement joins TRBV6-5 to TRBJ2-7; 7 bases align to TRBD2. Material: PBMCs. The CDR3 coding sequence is TGTGCCAGCAGTTCAAAGGCCCGGGGGGTGAGCGAGCAGTACTTC. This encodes CASSSKARGVSEQYF.